The source of this TCR beta chain is a study of T cell responses to AZD1222 COVID-19 vaccine. Whole-study results and caveats: Spike-wide vaccine-associated CD4 TCRs dominated at 160-218 and 743-854.

Here immunoSEQ multiplex PCR was the method, and the copy in TCRdb shows in-frame clones only, minus some. The table lists more than 120,000 clones, 90% of them singletons. Trimming removed 5 bases from V and 3 bases from J; junction bases left unmatched: 4. CDR1 is SGHTA and CDR2 is FQGNSA in the germline V gene. CDR3 length: 15 amino acids. The study pooled second doses at about 4 or about 12 weeks. Of note for this clone: Its antigen is not identified.

The chain couples TRBV7-2 to TRBJ2-1, with 10 bases aligning to TRBD2. Source: peripheral blood, taken 28 days after the second AZD1222 dose. The TCR originated in an adult who received the AZD1222 COVID-19 vaccine. CDR3 in DNA: TGTGCCAGCAGCCCCCTAGCGGGAGACTACAATGAGCAGTTCTTC. Translating gives CASSPLAGDYNEQFF. Full variable domain (rest looked up from reference TRBV7-2 and TRBJ2-1): GAGVSQSPSNKVTEKGKDVELRCDPISGHTALYWYRQSLGQGLEFLIYFQGNSAPDKSGLPSDRFSAERTGGSVSTLTIQRTQQEDSAVYLCASSPLAGDYNEQFFGPGTRLTVL.